These 15 T cell receptor beta chains originate from one sample sequenced in a study of blood T cell repertoires in COVID-19. TCRdb's table, derived via immunoSEQ multiplex PCR, lists solely in-frame clones and lacks some. The table records 150,000 or so clones, approximately 80% of them present only once. The sequencing sample was made of PBMCs or T cells enriched from blood (not recorded which). Every receptor here comes from a man in his fifties or sixties who had recovered from COVID-19.

The chain joins TRBV5-4 to TRBJ1-4; D not resolved. This CDR3 is built from 14 residues. Germline values: CDR1 SGHNT, CDR2 YYREEE (reference sequence). V was shortened by 1 base and J by 8 bases, with 12 bases between the two germline ends. The CDR3 coding sequence is TGTGCCAGCAGCTTGTTTCAGAGGGAGGAAAAACTGTTTTTT. This encodes CASSLFQREEKLFF.

This chain joins TRBV7-2 and TRBJ2-3; 8 bases are a match to TRBD2. Trimming removed 3 bases from V and 6 bases from J; junction bases left unmatched: 11. The CDR3 covers 16 residues. Germline CDR1 SGHTA, CDR2 FQGNSA. CDR3 sequence: CASSFGGGTSGDTQYF. Here the CDR3 DNA reads TGTGCCAGCAGCTTTGGCGGGGGGACGTCCGGGGATACGCAGTATTTT.

The gene calls are TRBV28 and TRBJ1-2; 11 bases align to TRBD1. Germline values: CDR1 MDHEN, CDR2 SYDVKM. V lost 5 bases, J lost 9 bases, and 5 bases stayed unmatched. This CDR3 region has 13 residues. CDR3 residues: CASSARTGGSYTF. The CDR3 DNA is TGTGCCAGCAGTGCCCGGACAGGGGGCAGCTACACCTTC.

The chain combines TRBV6-6 with TRBJ2-3; D is undetermined. CDR1 is MNHNY and CDR2 is SVGAGI in the germline V gene (reference sequence). Trimming stripped 5 bases from V and 3 bases from J, with 6 bases between. The CDR3 extends over 12 amino acids. The CDR3 sequence: CASSAKTDTQYF. As DNA, the CDR3 is TGTGCCAGCAGTGCTAAGACAGATACGCAGTATTTT.

V is TRBV14 and J is TRBJ1-3, with D uncertain. Germline CDR1 SGHDN, CDR2 FVKESK. V was cut by 3 bases and J by 2 bases, with 8 bases left in between. CDR3 length equals 14 residues. The CDR3 region has the DNA TGTGCCAGCAGCCAGTACGGGACTGGAAACACCATATATTTT. Translated: CASSQYGTGNTIYF.

V and J are TRBV29-1 and TRBJ2-2; no definite D call. The CDR3 consists of 12 residues. Germline V gives CDR1 SQVTM, CDR2 ANQGSEA. The V end was cut by 2 bases, the J end by 7 bases, with 8 bases between. The CDR3: CSVEWRGGELFF. CDR3 sequence (DNA): TGCAGCGTTGAATGGCGAGGCGGGGAGCTGTTTTTT.

This chain connects TRBV30 to TRBJ1-4; D unclear. The CDR3 extends over 13 amino acids. CDR1 and CDR2 from the germline V gene are GTSNPN and SVGIG (reference sequence). The germline V and J ends were trimmed by 3 bases and 8 bases, with 13 bases remaining between them. CDR3 region: CAWRSPVREKLFF. The CDR3, as DNA: TGTGCCTGGAGATCCCCGGTCAGGGAAAAACTGTTTTTT. Looking up the rest from reference TRBV30 and TRBJ1-4 gives the full variable domain: SQTIHQWPATLVQPVGSPLSLECTVEGTSNPNLYWYRQAAGRGLQLLFYSVGIGQISSEVPQNLSASRPQDRQFILSSKKLLLSDSGFYLCAWRSPVREKLFFGSGTQLSVL.

This chain connects TRBV5-1 to TRBJ2-3; D might be TRBD2 (7 bases). This CDR3 comprises 15 residues. From germline, CDR1 is SGHRS and CDR2 YFSETQ. Trimming shortened V by 2 bases and J by 0 bases, and 10 bases separated the two germline ends. As DNA, the CDR3 is TGCGCCAGCAGCTTCAGGGGACTAAGCACAGATACGCAGTATTTT. Translated, it gives CASSFRGLSTDTQYF.

Details on this clone: The same CDR3 is also encoded by other DNA sequences in this sample. V and J are TRBV5-1 and TRBJ2-3; 8 positions agree with TRBD2. In germline, CDR1 is SGHRS, CDR2 YFSETQ. After removal of 4 bases from V and 1 base from J, the junction contained 8 bases not matched to a gene. The CDR3 consists of 16 residues. The CDR3 is CASSLGSSGGTDTQYF. Here the CDR3 DNA reads TGCGCCAGCAGCCTTGGAAGTAGCGGGGGCACAGATACGCAGTATTTT.

This clone was picked up a small number of times. The chain has TRBV6-1 and TRBJ1-2, with D tentatively TRBD1 (5 bases). The CDR3 extends over 15 amino acids. Germline V lookup: CDR1 MNHNS, CDR2 SASEGT. V was cut by 3 bases and J by 3 bases, with 14 bases left in between. CDR3 DNA: TGTGCCAGCAGTGAGTCAGGGAGGAAGGACTATGGCTACACCTTC. This translates into CASSESGRKDYGYTF.

The chain has TRBV2 and TRBJ2-7; TRBD1 matches at 9 bases. Germline V gene sequence: CDR1 SNHLY, CDR2 FYNNEI. CDR3 size: 14 residues. The junction had 11 bases not matched to a gene; V was cut back by 10 bases and J by 4 bases. This CDR3 reads CATHSGTGWYEQYF. In nucleotides, the CDR3 is TGTGCCACCCACTCCGGGACAGGGTGGTACGAGCAGTACTTC.

This clone appeared once. The rearrangement joins TRBV13 to TRBJ2-5; 13 bases are shared with TRBD2. This CDR3 has 15 residues. Unmatched junction bases numbered 2, after V lost 4 bases and J lost 3 bases. The germline gives CDR1 PRHDT, CDR2 FYEKMQ (reference sequence). CDR3 amino acids: CASSSTSGGEETQYF. The CDR3 DNA reads TGTGCCAGCAGCTCCACTAGCGGGGGGGAAGAGACCCAGTACTTC. Full variable domain (rest looked up from reference TRBV13 and TRBJ2-5): AAGVIQSPRHLIKEKRETATLKCYPIPRHDTVYWYQQGPGQDPQFLISFYEKMQSDKGSIPDRFSAQQFSDYHSELNMSSLELGDSALYFCASSSTSGGEETQYFGPGTRLLVL.

Comment on this clone: This sample includes further DNA sequences coding for the same CDR3. The chain couples TRBV6-5 to TRBJ1-2; 11 nucleotides agree with TRBD1. The V segment lost 2 bases and the J segment 5 bases; nucleotides outside the gene matches: 4. The CDR3 length is 15 residues. The germline V gene has CDR1 MNHEY and CDR2 SVGAGI. The CDR3 spells CASSYRDRGSYGYTF. CDR3 DNA: TGTGCCAGCAGTTACAGGGACAGGGGGTCTTATGGCTACACCTTC.

The DNA for the CDR3 is TGTGCCAGCACGGACAGTGCAGCTAACTATGGCTACACCTTC. This gives the protein CASTDSAANYGYTF. The chain has TRBV3-1 (or the pseudogene TRBV3-2) and TRBJ1-2; possibly TRBD1 for D (6 bases). Germline CDR1 reads LGHDT; CDR2 reads YNNKEL (reference sequence). The CDR3 runs to 14 residues. V was pared by 7 bases and J by 0 bases, with 12 bases between.

At least ten counts were recorded for this clone. The rearrangement joins TRBV6-4 to TRBJ2-2; tentatively, D is TRBD1 (5 bases). Germline assignment: CDR1 MRHNA and CDR2 SNTAGT. The CDR3 runs 14 residues. V shed 5 bases and J shed 3 bases, with 10 bases lying between them. The chain's CDR3 is CASSSGPDTGELFF. The CDR3 nucleotides read TGTGCCAGCAGTTCAGGGCCGGACACCGGGGAGCTGTTTTTT.